The sequence of this TCR beta chain was determined in a study of T-cell reconstitution after alpha-beta-depleted transplantation in children. The trim removed 4 bases at V and 0 bases at J, leaving 5 bases unmatched. CDR1 SQVTM and CDR2 ANQGSEA come from the germline V gene. The CDR3 consists of 16 residues. It was with unique molecular identifiers that the TCRbeta library was prepared. TCRdb itself ran the PCR reads through MiXCR, one entry per CDR3 protein. The table shows hundreds of thousands of distinct CDR3 sequences, with 10% to 15% occurring only once. Study-wide findings and caveats: Among T cells one year after transplant, newly produced cells accounted for most counts and diversity.

At least ten counts were recorded for this clonotype. Its target is unknown. The chain is built from TRBV29-1 and TRBJ2-3, with 12 bases identical to TRBD2. The source of this sequence is a girl aged 2 to 10 with congenital amegakaryocytic thrombocytopenia, due to receive a stem cell transplant. The source material was PBMCs, sampled before TCRalphabeta/CD19-depleted stem cell transplant. CDR3 sequence reads: CSVVPGTSGSTDTQYF. The CDR3, as DNA: TGCAGCGTTGTCCCGGGGACTAGCGGGAGCACAGATACGCAGTATTTT.